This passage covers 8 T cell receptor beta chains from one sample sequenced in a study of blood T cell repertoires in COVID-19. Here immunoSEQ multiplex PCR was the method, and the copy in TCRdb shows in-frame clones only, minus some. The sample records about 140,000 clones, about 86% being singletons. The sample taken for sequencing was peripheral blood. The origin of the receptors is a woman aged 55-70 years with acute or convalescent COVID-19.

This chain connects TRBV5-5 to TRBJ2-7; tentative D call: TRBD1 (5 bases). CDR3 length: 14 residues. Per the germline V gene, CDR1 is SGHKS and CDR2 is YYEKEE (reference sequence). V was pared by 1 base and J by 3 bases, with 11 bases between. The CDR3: CASSLTQGLYEQYF. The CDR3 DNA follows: TGTGCCAGCAGCTTGACCCAGGGCCTCTACGAGCAGTACTTC.

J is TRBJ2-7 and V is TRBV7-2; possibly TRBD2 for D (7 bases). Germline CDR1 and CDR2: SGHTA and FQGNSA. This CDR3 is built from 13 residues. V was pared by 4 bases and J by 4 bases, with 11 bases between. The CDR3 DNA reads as TGTGCCAGCAGCTCCGCGGGGGCTTACGAGCAGTACTTC. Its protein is CASSSAGAYEQYF.

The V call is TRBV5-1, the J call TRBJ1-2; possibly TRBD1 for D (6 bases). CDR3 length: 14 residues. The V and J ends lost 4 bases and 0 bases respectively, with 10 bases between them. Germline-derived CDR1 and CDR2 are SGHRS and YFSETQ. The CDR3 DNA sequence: TGCGCCAGCAGCCTCGAGGGGGCTAACTATGGCTACACCTTC. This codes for CASSLEGANYGYTF.

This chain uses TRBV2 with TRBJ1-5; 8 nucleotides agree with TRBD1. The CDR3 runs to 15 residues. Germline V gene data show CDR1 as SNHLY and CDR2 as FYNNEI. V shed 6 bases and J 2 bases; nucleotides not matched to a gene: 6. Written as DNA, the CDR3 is TGTGCCAGCAGGCTACAGGGGGTCCGCAATCAGCCCCAGCATTTT. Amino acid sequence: CASRLQGVRNQPQHF. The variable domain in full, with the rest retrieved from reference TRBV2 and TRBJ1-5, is EPEVTQTPSHQVTQMGQEVILRCVPISNHLYFYWYRQILGQKVEFLVSFYNNEISEKSEIFDDQFSVERPDGSNFTLKIRSTKLEDSAMYFCASRLQGVRNQPQHFGDGTRLSIL.

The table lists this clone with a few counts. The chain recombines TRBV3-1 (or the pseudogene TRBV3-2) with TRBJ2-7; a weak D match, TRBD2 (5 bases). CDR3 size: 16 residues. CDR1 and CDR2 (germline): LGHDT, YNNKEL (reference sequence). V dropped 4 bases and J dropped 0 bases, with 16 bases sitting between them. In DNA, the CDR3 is TGTGCCAGCAGCCCAGGTACCGGGAAAAGCTCCTACGAGCAGTACTTC. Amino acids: CASSPGTGKSSYEQYF.

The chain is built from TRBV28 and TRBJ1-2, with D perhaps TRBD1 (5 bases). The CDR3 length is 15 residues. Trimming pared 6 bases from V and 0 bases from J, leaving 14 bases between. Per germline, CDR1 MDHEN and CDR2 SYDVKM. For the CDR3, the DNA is TGTGCCAGCAGCCCTGCGGGGACTCCTAACTATGGCTACACCTTC. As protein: CASSPAGTPNYGYTF.

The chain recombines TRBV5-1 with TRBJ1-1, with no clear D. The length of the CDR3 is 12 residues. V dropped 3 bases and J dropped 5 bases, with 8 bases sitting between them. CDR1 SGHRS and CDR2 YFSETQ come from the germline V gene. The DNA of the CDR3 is TGCGCCAGCAGCTCGTCGGGTACTGAAGCTTTCTTT. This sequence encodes CASSSSGTEAFF.

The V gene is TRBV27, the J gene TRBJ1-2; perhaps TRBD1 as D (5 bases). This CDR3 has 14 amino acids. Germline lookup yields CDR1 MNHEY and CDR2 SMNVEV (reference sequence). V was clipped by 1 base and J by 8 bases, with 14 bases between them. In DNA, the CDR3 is TGTGCCAGCAGTTTATGGGGCAGTAATCAAGGCTACACCTTC. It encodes CASSLWGSNQGYTF.